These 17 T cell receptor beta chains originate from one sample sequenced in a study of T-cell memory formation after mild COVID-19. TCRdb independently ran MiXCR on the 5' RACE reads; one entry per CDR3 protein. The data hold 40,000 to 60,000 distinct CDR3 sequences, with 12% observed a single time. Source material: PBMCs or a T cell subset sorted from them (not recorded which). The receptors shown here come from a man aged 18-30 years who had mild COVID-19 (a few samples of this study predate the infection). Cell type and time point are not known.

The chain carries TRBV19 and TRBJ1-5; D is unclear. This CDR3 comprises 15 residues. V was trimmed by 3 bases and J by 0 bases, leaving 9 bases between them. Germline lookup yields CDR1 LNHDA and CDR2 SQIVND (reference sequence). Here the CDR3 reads CASSMGQYSNQPQHF. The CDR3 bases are TGTGCCAGTAGTATGGGCCAGTATAGCAATCAGCCCCAGCATTTT.

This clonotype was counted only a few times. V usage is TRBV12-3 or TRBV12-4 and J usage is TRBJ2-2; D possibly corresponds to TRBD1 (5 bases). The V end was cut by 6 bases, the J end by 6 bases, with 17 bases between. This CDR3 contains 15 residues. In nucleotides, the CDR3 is TGTGCCAGCAGGGGGCCTAACAGAGTATCCGGGGAGCTGTTTTTT. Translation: CASRGPNRVSGELFF.

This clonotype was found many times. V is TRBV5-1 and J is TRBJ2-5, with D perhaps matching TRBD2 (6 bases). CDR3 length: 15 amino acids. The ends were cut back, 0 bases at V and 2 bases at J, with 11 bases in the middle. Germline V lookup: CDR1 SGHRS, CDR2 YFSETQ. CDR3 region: CASSLDGGAQETQYF. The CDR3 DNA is TGCGCCAGCAGCTTGGATGGCGGGGCGCAAGAGACCCAGTACTTC.

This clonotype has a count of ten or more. The CDR3 sequence is CASSLQYSVSALHF. DNA for the CDR3: TGTGCCAGCAGCTTACAGTATTCGGTCAGCGCCCTCCACTTT. V gene TRBV27 combines with J gene TRBJ1-6, with D unresolved. V gave up 6 bases and J gave up 14 bases, with 20 bases separating them. The germline V gene has CDR1 MNHEY and CDR2 SMNVEV (reference sequence). CDR3 length: 14 residues.

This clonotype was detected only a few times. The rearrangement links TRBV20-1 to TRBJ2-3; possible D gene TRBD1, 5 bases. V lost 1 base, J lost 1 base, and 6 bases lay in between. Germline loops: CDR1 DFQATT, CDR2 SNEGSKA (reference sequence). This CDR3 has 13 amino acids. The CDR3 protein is CSARVQGTDTQYF. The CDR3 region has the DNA TGCAGTGCTAGAGTACAGGGCACAGATACGCAGTATTTT.

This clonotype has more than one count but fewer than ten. The chain's CDR3 is CASSYVWGRNANTGELFF. CDR3 in DNA: TGTGCCAGCAGTTACGTTTGGGGGAGAAACGCGAACACCGGGGAGCTGTTTTTT. The chain has TRBV6-2 or TRBV6-3 and TRBJ2-2; D might be TRBD1 or TRBD2, each matching 5 bases. The V end was cut by 2 bases, the J end by 0 bases, with 16 bases between. CDR3 length equals 18 residues. The germline gives CDR1 MNHEY, CDR2 SVGEGT.

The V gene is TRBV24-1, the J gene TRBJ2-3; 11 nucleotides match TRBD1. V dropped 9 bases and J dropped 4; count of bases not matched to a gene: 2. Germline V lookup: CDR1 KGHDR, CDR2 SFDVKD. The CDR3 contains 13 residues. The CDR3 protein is CATEGQGADTQYF. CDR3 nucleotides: TGTGCCACCGAGGGACAGGGGGCAGATACGCAGTATTTT.

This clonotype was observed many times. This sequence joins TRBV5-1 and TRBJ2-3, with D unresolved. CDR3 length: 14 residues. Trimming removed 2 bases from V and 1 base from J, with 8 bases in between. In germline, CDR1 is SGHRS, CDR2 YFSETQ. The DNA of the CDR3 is TGCGCCAGCAGCTTACCCCAAGGCACAGATACGCAGTATTTT. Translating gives CASSLPQGTDTQYF.

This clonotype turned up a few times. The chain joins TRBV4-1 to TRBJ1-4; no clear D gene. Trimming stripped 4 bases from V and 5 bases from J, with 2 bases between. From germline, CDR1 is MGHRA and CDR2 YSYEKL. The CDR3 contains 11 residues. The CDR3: CASSPNEKLFF. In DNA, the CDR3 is TGCGCCAGCAGCCCGAATGAAAAACTGTTTTTT.

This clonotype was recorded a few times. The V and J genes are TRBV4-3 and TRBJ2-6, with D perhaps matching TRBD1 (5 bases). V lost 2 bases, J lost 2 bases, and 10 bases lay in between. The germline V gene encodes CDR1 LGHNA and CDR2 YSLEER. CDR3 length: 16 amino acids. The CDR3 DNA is TGCGCCAGCAGCCAAACCCAGGGAACTGGGGCCAACGTCCTGACTTTC. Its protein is CASSQTQGTGANVLTF.

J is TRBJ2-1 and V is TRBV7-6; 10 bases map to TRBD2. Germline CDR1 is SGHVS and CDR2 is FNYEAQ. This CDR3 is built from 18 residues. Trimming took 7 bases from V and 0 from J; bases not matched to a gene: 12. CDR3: CASIKTLAGLSSYNEQFF. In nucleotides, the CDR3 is TGTGCCAGCATAAAAACACTAGCGGGGCTAAGCTCCTACAATGAGCAGTTCTTC.

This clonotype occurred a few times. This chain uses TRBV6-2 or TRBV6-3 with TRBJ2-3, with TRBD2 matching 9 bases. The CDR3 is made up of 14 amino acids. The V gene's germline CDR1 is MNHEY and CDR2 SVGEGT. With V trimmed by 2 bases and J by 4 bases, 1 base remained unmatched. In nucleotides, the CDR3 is TGTGCCAGCAGTTACGGCGGGGGGGCAGATACGCAGTATTTT. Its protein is CASSYGGGADTQYF.

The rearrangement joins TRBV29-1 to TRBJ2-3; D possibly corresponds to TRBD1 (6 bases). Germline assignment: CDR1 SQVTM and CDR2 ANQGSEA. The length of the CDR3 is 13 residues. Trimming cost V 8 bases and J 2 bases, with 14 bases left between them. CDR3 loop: CSTPQGVTDTQYF. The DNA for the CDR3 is TGCAGCACCCCACAGGGCGTCACAGATACGCAGTATTTT.

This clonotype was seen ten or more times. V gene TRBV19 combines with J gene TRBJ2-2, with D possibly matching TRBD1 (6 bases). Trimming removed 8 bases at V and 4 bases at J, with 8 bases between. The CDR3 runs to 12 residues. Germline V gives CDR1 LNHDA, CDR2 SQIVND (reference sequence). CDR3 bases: TGTGCCAGTTGGACAGCCACCGGGGAGCTGTTTTTT. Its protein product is CASWTATGELFF.

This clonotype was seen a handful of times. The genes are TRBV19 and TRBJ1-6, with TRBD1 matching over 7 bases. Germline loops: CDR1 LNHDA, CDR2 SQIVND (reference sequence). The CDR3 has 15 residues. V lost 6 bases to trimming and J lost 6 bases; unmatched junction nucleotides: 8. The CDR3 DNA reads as TGTGCCAGTAGCCAAACGCGGGACAGTAATTCACCCCTCCACTTT. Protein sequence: CASSQTRDSNSPLHF.

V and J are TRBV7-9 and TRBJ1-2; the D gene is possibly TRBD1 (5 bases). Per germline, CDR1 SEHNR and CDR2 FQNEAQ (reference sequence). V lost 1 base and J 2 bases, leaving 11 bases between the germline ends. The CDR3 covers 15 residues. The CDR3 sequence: CASSLVPRVNYGYTF. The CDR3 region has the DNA TGTGCCAGCAGCTTAGTCCCCAGGGTAAACTATGGCTACACCTTC.

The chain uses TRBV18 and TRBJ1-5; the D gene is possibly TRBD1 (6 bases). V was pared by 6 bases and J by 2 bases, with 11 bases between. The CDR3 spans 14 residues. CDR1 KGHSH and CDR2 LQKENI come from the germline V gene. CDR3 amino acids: CASSEGVGNQPQHF. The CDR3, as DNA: TGTGCCAGCTCCGAGGGGGTGGGCAATCAGCCCCAGCATTTT.